The source of this TCR beta chain is a study of T cell responses to AZD1222 COVID-19 vaccine. This clone turned up a few times. The assay was immunoSEQ multiplex PCR, and TCRdb's table has in-frame clones only and misses some. This sample has 75,000 to 100,000 clones, with roughly 87% found just once. The source of this sequence is an adult in good health. Sequencing was performed on peripheral blood, taken on day 0 of AZD1222 vaccination.

The CDR3 reads CASSLRGTGTRGYTF. For the CDR3, the DNA is TGTGCCAGCAGCTTGCGAGGGACAGGGACCCGTGGCTACACCTTC. The chain joins TRBV5-5 to TRBJ1-2; 9 nucleotides line up with TRBD1. V lost 1 base and J lost 7; bases outside the gene matches: 8. This CDR3 is 15 amino acids long. Germline V CDR1 and CDR2: SGHKS, YYEKEE (reference sequence).